This entry lists 8 T cell receptor beta chains sequenced from one sample in a study of beta chain features in type 1 diabetes. Of the isolated RNA, all was reverse transcribed, and so the sequenced material was expressed TCRB transcripts. Clones were read by immunoSEQ multiplex PCR, and TCRdb kept only the in-frame ones, dropping some. The repertoire holds a few hundred thousand clones, with roughly 30% as singletons. Specimen: naive CD4+ T cells from blood. The receptors shown here come from a man younger than 35 in good health.

The chain uses TRBV28 and TRBJ1-1; possibly TRBD1 for D (5 bases). CDR1 and CDR2 (germline): MDHEN, SYDVKM. Trimming stripped 4 bases from V and 5 bases from J, with 14 bases between. The CDR3 runs to 14 residues. CDR3 in amino acids: CASSSPGGATEAFF. The DNA of the CDR3 is TGTGCCAGCAGTTCCCCCGGCGGGGCTACTGAAGCTTTCTTT.

V is TRBV6-5 and J is TRBJ2-2; D is unresolved. From germline, CDR1 is MNHEY and CDR2 SVGAGI. The CDR3 extends over 16 amino acids. The V end was cut by 2 bases, the J end by 1 base, with 11 bases between. Here the CDR3 DNA reads TGTGCCAGCAGTTACGGGATATGGCGGAACACCGGGGAGCTGTTTTTT. It encodes CASSYGIWRNTGELFF.

CDR3 in amino acids: CASSPTRGTYEQYF. The CDR3, as DNA: TGTGCCAGCAGCCCCACGAGGGGGACCTACGAGCAGTACTTC. The chain joins TRBV7-9 to TRBJ2-7, with a possible D match to TRBD1 (6 bases). The CDR3 is 14 amino acids. Germline V lookup: CDR1 SEHNR, CDR2 FQNEAQ (reference sequence). Trimming took 5 bases from V and 2 from J, leaving 13 bases between them.

The rearrangement links TRBV4-2 to TRBJ1-4; TRBD1 matches 8 bases. Germline CDR1 is LGHNA and CDR2 is YNFKEQ. Trimming cost V 0 bases and J 8 bases; bases outside gene matches: 8. This CDR3 comprises 16 residues. DNA for the CDR3: TGTGCCAGCAGCCAAGACAGGGGGCAGATAGAAGAAAAACTGTTTTTT. Its protein is CASSQDRGQIEEKLFF.

As regards this clone: At the DNA level, this CDR3 is encoded by other sequences in the same sample as well. The V call is TRBV30, the J call TRBJ2-5, with TRBD2 as a possible D gene (6 bases). Trimming removed 1 base from V and 5 bases from J, with 11 bases in between. Germline CDR1 GTSNPN, CDR2 SVGIG (reference sequence). The CDR3 sequence is 13 residues long. The CDR3 DNA reads TGTGCCTGGAGTGGTCGTCGGGAGGAGACCCAGTACTTC. Its protein is CAWSGRREETQYF.

This clone was counted a few times. This sequence joins TRBV30 and TRBJ1-1, with a possible D match to TRBD1 (6 bases). The V gene's germline CDR1 is GTSNPN and CDR2 SVGIG (reference sequence). The CDR3 length is 10 residues. The CDR3 loop is CGPDSPEAFF. CDR3 bases: TGTGGTCCGGACAGCCCCGAAGCTTTCTTT.

This sequence joins TRBV5-6 and TRBJ2-1; weak D call: TRBD1 (6 bases). V lost 4 bases to trimming and J lost 6 bases, with 23 bases between them. Germline lookup yields CDR1 SGHDT and CDR2 YYEEEE. The CDR3 covers 17 residues. CDR3: CASSDLGAARWGNEQFF. CDR3 nucleotide sequence: TGTGCCAGCAGCGACTTGGGGGCAGCGCGGTGGGGCAATGAGCAGTTCTTC.

V gene TRBV27 combines with J gene TRBJ2-1; D gene ambiguous. This CDR3 is built from 14 residues. V was clipped by 2 bases and J by 9 bases, with 14 bases between them. The germline gives CDR1 MNHEY, CDR2 SMNVEV (reference sequence). CDR3 sequence: CASSLRTLLSEQFF. CDR3 sequence (DNA): TGTGCCAGCAGTTTACGGACCCTACTCAGTGAGCAGTTCTTC.